This TCR beta chain was captured by sequencing in a study of blood T cell repertoires in COVID-19. The length of the CDR3 is 14 residues. Germline CDR1 reads MDHEN; CDR2 reads SYDVKM. Deletions cut 7 bases from V and 2 bases from J, with 15 bases between. This clone has just a few counts. Libraries were prepared by immunoSEQ multiplex PCR; TCRdb keeps only in-frame clonotypes and omits some of them. This table holds some 70,000 clones, around 86% found once. This TCR came from a man aged 45 to 65 with active COVID-19. This rearrangement joins TRBV28 to TRBJ2-7; the D is unclear. Sequencing was carried out using peripheral blood. In DNA form, the CDR3 reads TGTGCCAGCACTTCAGTCTCCACCGCCTACGAGCAGTACTTC. Translated, it gives CASTSVSTAYEQYF.